These 22 T cell receptor beta chains came from one sample sequenced in a study of blood T cell repertoires in COVID-19. The data were produced by immunoSEQ multiplex PCR, yet TCRdb's version contains in-frame clones alone and is incomplete. The table shows under 300,000 clones, with about 86% occurring only once. The sequencing sample was made of peripheral blood. The receptors come from a woman aged 60-75 years with active or convalescent COVID-19.

The chain carries TRBV6-5 and TRBJ2-5; D might be TRBD1 (5 bases). The V end was cut by 6 bases, the J end by 1 base, with 15 bases between. Germline loops: CDR1 MNHEY, CDR2 SVGAGI. This CDR3 is 15 amino acids long. The CDR3 region is CASRARAGFQETQYF. DNA of the CDR3: TGTGCCAGCAGGGCCAGGGCTGGTTTCCAAGAGACCCAGTACTTC.

J is TRBJ1-4 and V is TRBV29-1; no firm D call. Germline V gene data show CDR1 as SQVTM and CDR2 as ANQGSEA. This CDR3 is 13 amino acids long. V gave up 4 bases and J gave up 2 bases, with 8 bases separating them. Written as DNA, the CDR3 is TGCAGCGTTGCGAGGGCTACTAATGAAAAACTGTTTTTT. This encodes CSVARATNEKLFF.

The CDR3 DNA follows: TGTGCCAGTAGCGGGCCAGGGGGCCATCATGAGCAGTTCTTC. Translating it yields CASSGPGGHHEQFF. V usage is TRBV19 and J usage is TRBJ2-1; 8 bases map to TRBD1. V dropped 6 bases and J dropped 8; count of bases not matched to a gene: 9. CDR3 length equals 14 residues. Looked up from germline, CDR1 is LNHDA and CDR2 is SQIVND (reference sequence).

CDR3 in amino acids: CASSESRGQAGELFF. The DNA for the CDR3 is TGCGCCAGCAGTGAGTCCAGGGGGCAGGCCGGGGAGCTGTTTTTT. The chain uses TRBV10-1 and TRBJ2-2, with 8 bases matching TRBD1. The CDR3 is made up of 15 amino acids. CDR1 and CDR2 from the germline V gene are WNHNN and SYGVQD (reference sequence). After removal of 0 bases from V and 6 bases from J, the junction contained 3 bases not matched to a gene.

V is TRBV29-1 and J is TRBJ1-5; TRBD1 matches 7 bases. V lost 4 bases to trimming and J lost 5 bases; unmatched junction nucleotides: 2. The CDR3 runs to 12 residues. Germline CDR1 and CDR2: SQVTM and ANQGSEA. CDR3 nucleotide sequence: TGCAGCGTTGTGCAGGGGGATCAGCCCCAGCATTTT. Protein sequence: CSVVQGDQPQHF.

The chain joins TRBV27 to TRBJ1-4, with 8 bases matching TRBD1. Germline CDR1 and CDR2: MNHEY and SMNVEV (reference sequence). This CDR3 spans 15 amino acids. Germline trimming cut 6 bases from V and 5 bases from J; bases unmatched to any gene: 8. The CDR3 spells CASRVRDRNNEKLFF. Written as DNA, the CDR3 is TGTGCCAGCAGGGTCCGGGACAGGAACAATGAAAAACTGTTTTTT. The full variable domain, its missing parts supplied by reference TRBV27 and TRBJ1-4, is EAQVTQNPRYLITVTGKKLTVTCSQNMNHEYMSWYRQDPGLGLRQIYYSMNVEVTDKGDVPEGYKVSRKEKRNFPLILESPSPNQTSLYFCASRVRDRNNEKLFFGSGTQLSVL.

This clone was recorded once. The chain uses TRBV24-1 and TRBJ2-5; a possible D gene is TRBD1 (6 bases). CDR3 length: 19 amino acids. Trimming left V 5 bases short and J 7 bases short, with 31 bases between. Germline V gene data show CDR1 as KGHDR and CDR2 as SFDVKD. This chain's CDR3 is CATSGGQPATQRDPRTQYF. The DNA for the CDR3 is TGTGCCACCAGTGGGGGGCAGCCTGCGACCCAAAGAGACCCACGGACCCAGTACTTC.

This chain connects TRBV27 to TRBJ1-2, with a weak D call TRBD1 (6 bases). The CDR3 contains 17 residues. CDR1 and CDR2 (germline): MNHEY, SMNVEV (reference sequence). V was clipped by 6 bases and J by 3 bases, with 23 bases between them. CDR3 region: CASSRLAPRGGDYGYTF. CDR3 in DNA: TGTGCCAGCAGCCGCCTGGCCCCGAGAGGGGGGGACTATGGCTACACCTTC.

The rearrangement joins TRBV5-1 to TRBJ1-1, with 7 bases that match TRBD1. Germline CDR1 and CDR2: SGHRS and YFSETQ. The CDR3 is 15 residues long. With 1 base clipped from V and 1 base from J, the junction kept 4 bases outside the gene matches. Here the CDR3 reads CASSLYRGANTEAFF. As DNA, the CDR3 is TGCGCCAGCAGCTTGTACAGGGGAGCGAACACTGAAGCTTTCTTT.

The chain has TRBV27 and TRBJ1-2; TRBD1 agrees at 9 bases. Losses at the gene ends were 5 bases for V and 3 bases for J; bases not matched to a gene: 10. Germline lookup yields CDR1 MNHEY and CDR2 SMNVEV (reference sequence). CDR3 length: 16 residues. The CDR3 region is CASSQTGTGFDYGYTF. The CDR3 nucleotides read TGTGCCAGCAGTCAGACCGGGACAGGGTTTGACTATGGCTACACCTTC.

The rearrangement links TRBV4-3 to TRBJ1-2; TRBD1 might be the D (6 bases). The CDR3 is 16 residues long. V lost 0 bases and J lost 5, with 16 bases in between. Germline V gives CDR1 LGHNA, CDR2 YSLEER. The CDR3 loop reads CASSQESGGRGYGYTF. The DNA of the CDR3 is TGCGCCAGCAGCCAAGAGTCTGGGGGGCGGGGGTATGGCTACACCTTC.

The chain links TRBV30 to TRBJ1-3; D gene unclear. The CDR3 has 14 residues. V was cut by 4 bases and J by 3 bases, with 13 bases left in between. From germline, CDR1 is GTSNPN and CDR2 SVGIG (reference sequence). The CDR3 is CAWTRVIGGNTIYF. As DNA, the CDR3 is TGTGCCTGGACACGGGTTATCGGTGGAAACACCATATATTTT.

The chain recombines TRBV2 with TRBJ2-7, with D maybe TRBD2 (6 bases). This CDR3 comprises 13 residues. Per germline, CDR1 SNHLY and CDR2 FYNNEI. Deletions cut 4 bases from V and 6 bases from J, with 13 bases between. Here the CDR3 DNA reads TGTGCCAGCAGTGGGTTACGGCGGGGCGAGCAGTACTTC. Residues: CASSGLRRGEQYF.

This clone was seen a few times. The chain couples TRBV7-9 to TRBJ1-1, with a tentative D call TRBD1 (5 bases). V lost 10 bases, J lost 0 bases, and 9 bases lay in between. Germline CDR1 reads SEHNR; CDR2 reads FQNEAQ (reference sequence). The CDR3 runs 12 residues. CDR3 amino acids: CATDIMNTEAFF. CDR3 nucleotides: TGTGCCACGGACATCATGAACACTGAAGCTTTCTTT.

This clone appeared a few times. This chain uses TRBV6-6 with TRBJ1-2; the D is unclear. CDR3 length equals 14 residues. Trimming cost V 0 bases and J 4 bases, with 9 bases left between them. Germline V lookup: CDR1 MNHNY, CDR2 SVGAGI (reference sequence). The CDR3 coding sequence is TGTGCCAGCAGTTACTCGGAGGCAATCTATGGCTACACCTTC. Translation gives CASSYSEAIYGYTF.

The rearrangement links TRBV5-1 to TRBJ2-3, with unresolved D. Trimming took 0 bases from V and 0 from J, leaving 11 bases between them. The germline CDR1 and CDR2 sequences are SGHRS and YFSETQ. CDR3 length: 16 residues. CDR3 bases: TGCGCCAGCAGCTTGGGACTGCCTACTAGCACAGATACGCAGTATTTT. Encoded protein: CASSLGLPTSTDTQYF.

This chain connects TRBV21-1 to TRBJ1-2; the D call of TRBD1 is as the table states it, not checked on the DNA. TRBV21-1 is tagged as a pseudogene. The CDR3 is made up of 14 amino acids. The CDR3 DNA sequence: TGTGCCAGCACCCAAAGGCGAACAGACTATGGCTACACCTTC. Translation gives CASTQRRTDYGYTF.

This clone was found once. The gene calls are TRBV27 and TRBJ1-2, with TRBD1 matching over 7 bases. Germline-derived CDR1 and CDR2 are MNHEY and SMNVEV (reference sequence). The ends lost 5 bases at V and 2 bases at J; junction bases unmatched: 8. The CDR3 consists of 15 residues. The CDR3 spells CASSEKGAQNYGYTF. CDR3 sequence (DNA): TGTGCCAGCAGTGAGAAGGGGGCGCAGAACTATGGCTACACCTTC.

In this sample, this clone turned up a few times. The J gene is TRBJ1-1, the V gene TRBV7-9; D perhaps matches TRBD1 (5 bases). Germline CDR1 is SEHNR and CDR2 is FQNEAQ (reference sequence). Trimming cost V 1 base and J 1 base, with 13 bases left between them. CDR3 length equals 16 residues. The CDR3 sequence is CASSLDGSRENTEAFF. The CDR3 nucleotides are TGTGCCAGCAGCTTAGATGGGTCCAGGGAGAACACTGAAGCTTTCTTT.

The chain is built from TRBV5-6 and TRBJ2-2; D not certain. V was pared by 3 bases and J by 4 bases, with 10 bases between. Germline CDR1 and CDR2: SGHDT and YYEEEE. The CDR3 covers 14 residues. This CDR3 is CASSSLLITGELFF. CDR3 DNA: TGTGCCAGCAGCTCCCTTCTAATCACCGGGGAGCTGTTTTTT.

This chain joins TRBV4-1 and TRBJ2-5; 9 bases match TRBD2. The CDR3 length is 15 residues. Trimming at V came to 6 bases and at J to 2 bases, leaving 7 bases not matched to a gene. Germline V gene sequence: CDR1 MGHRA, CDR2 YSYEKL. The DNA of the CDR3 is TGCGCCAGCAGTTACGGACTAGCGTATCAAGAGACCCAGTACTTC. Translating gives CASSYGLAYQETQYF.

The V and J genes are TRBV4-1 and TRBJ1-5, with 10 bases fitting TRBD1. Germline CDR1 is MGHRA and CDR2 is YSYEKL. This CDR3 contains 18 residues. The V and J ends lost 0 bases and 1 base, in that order; junction bases with no gene match: 6. CDR3 sequence reads: CASSQEGTGVLSNQPQHF. The CDR3 DNA reads TGCGCCAGCAGCCAAGAAGGGACAGGGGTCTTAAGCAATCAGCCCCAGCATTTT.